The 10 T cell receptor beta chains given below trace back to one sample, sequenced in a study of Ad26.COV2.S vaccination and SARS-CoV-2 variants. The assay was immunoSEQ multiplex PCR, and TCRdb's table has in-frame clones only and misses some. The sample includes fewer than 400,000 clones, 70% to 90% of them seen just once. Described treatment: 15 to 20 received Ad26.COV2.S at low or high dose, single or two shots; five or six received placebo; per-sample allocation not given. At day 63 after the first vaccine or placebo injection, samples were drawn. Material: peripheral blood, obtained in a trial of Ad26.COV2.S vaccine versus placebo. These receptors all come from a person between 18 and 65 years old who received the Ad26.COV2.S COVID-19 vaccine or a placebo.

V usage is TRBV5-1 and J usage is TRBJ2-1; no clear D. This CDR3 is built from 13 residues. Germline values: CDR1 SGHRS, CDR2 YFSETQ. V lost 4 bases to trimming and J lost 7 bases, with 12 bases between them. The CDR3 DNA reads TGCGCCAGCAGCGGGTGGTCTGGAAATGAGCAGTTCTTC. It yields the protein CASSGWSGNEQFF.

V is TRBV6-4 and J is TRBJ2-3; 7 nucleotides match TRBD2. In germline, CDR1 is MRHNA, CDR2 SNTAGT. V lost 6 bases and J lost 5; bases outside the gene matches: 14. The CDR3 is 16 amino acids. The CDR3 DNA reads as TGTGCCAGCAGGGGATCACTAGCGAGTAAACGAGATACGCAGTATTTT. Protein product: CASRGSLASKRDTQYF.

The chain recombines TRBV3-1 (or the pseudogene TRBV3-2) with TRBJ2-7; no definite D call. The CDR3 covers 11 residues. Germline CDR1 reads LGHDT; CDR2 reads YNNKEL (reference sequence). Trimming left V 5 bases short and J 9 bases short, with 11 bases between. The CDR3 DNA follows: TGTGCCAGCAGCTACGACTCCGGGCAGTACTTC. The encoded protein is CASSYDSGQYF.

The V and J genes are TRBV11-2 and TRBJ2-1; D not certain. The V gene lost 5 bases and the J gene lost 6 bases, with 8 bases spanning the gap. The CDR3 is made up of 12 amino acids. CDR1 and CDR2 (germline): SGHAT, FQNNGV. The CDR3 reads CASSPPSNEQFF. The CDR3 coding sequence is TGTGCCAGCAGCCCACCATCCAATGAGCAGTTCTTC.

The rearrangement links TRBV27 to TRBJ2-1; 12 bases fit TRBD2. V lost 7 bases to trimming and J lost 6 bases; unmatched junction nucleotides: 7. CDR3 length: 15 residues. Germline-derived CDR1 and CDR2 are MNHEY and SMNVEV (reference sequence). DNA of the CDR3: TGTGCCAGCAAAAAAACGGGACTAGCGGGCAATGAGCAGTTCTTC. It encodes CASKKTGLAGNEQFF.

In DNA form, the CDR3 reads TGTGCCAGCAAGCCCGATTACAATGAGCAGTTCTTC. Amino acid sequence: CASKPDYNEQFF. This chain joins TRBV6-6 and TRBJ2-1; D gene uncertain. The germline CDR1 and CDR2 sequences are MNHNY and SVGAGI (reference sequence). Trimming removed 7 bases from V and 4 bases from J, with 8 bases in between. This CDR3 is built from 12 residues.

J is TRBJ2-3 and V is TRBV7-2; D might be TRBD2 (6 bases). This CDR3 is built from 14 residues. In germline, CDR1 is SGHTA, CDR2 FQGNSA. The V end lost 3 bases, the J end lost 4 bases, and 11 bases lay between the germline ends. Here the CDR3 reads CASSFLGSPDTQYF. As DNA, the CDR3 is TGTGCCAGCAGCTTTCTCGGGAGCCCAGATACGCAGTATTTT.

The V gene is TRBV6-2 or TRBV6-3, the J gene TRBJ2-7; 7 bases line up with TRBD2. The CDR3 totals 14 residues. Germline CDR1 MNHEY, CDR2 SVGEGT. V was pared by 6 bases and J by 12 bases, with 17 bases of the junction left unmatched. The CDR3 sequence is CASSHPGGTSVTYF. CDR3 in DNA: TGTGCCAGCAGCCACCCCGGGGGGACTTCGGTGACGTACTTC.

This chain joins TRBV5-1 and TRBJ2-1; 7 nucleotides match TRBD1. The V gene end was trimmed by 5 bases and the J gene end by 5 bases; junction bases not matched to a gene: 4. Germline CDR1 and CDR2: SGHRS and YFSETQ. The CDR3 is 13 residues long. The CDR3 DNA follows: TGCGCCAGCAGGACAGGGATCGACAATGAGCAGTTCTTC. This encodes CASRTGIDNEQFF.

The chain joins TRBV5-5 to TRBJ2-5; D might be TRBD1 or TRBD2, each matching 5 bases. Trimming removed 3 bases at V and 4 bases at J, with 13 bases between. The CDR3 spans 14 residues. CDR1 is SGHKS and CDR2 is YYEKEE in the germline V gene (reference sequence). The chain's CDR3 is CASSSGRVGETQYF. The CDR3 DNA sequence: TGTGCCAGCAGCTCGGGGCGAGTAGGAGAGACCCAGTACTTC.